This T cell receptor beta chain was sequenced during a study of Ad26.COV2.S vaccination and SARS-CoV-2 variants (dated by TCRdb to 2020 to 2022). Regarding the research as a whole: The specificity and breadth of SARS-CoV-2-reactive T cell receptors after Ad26.COV2.S vaccination were assessed by TCRbeta repertoire sequencing. A total of some 30 samples were included in the TCR-sequenced set, comprising about 20 Ad26.COV2.S vaccine recipients, 5 placebo recipients and 8 SARS-CoV-2 convalescent individuals. The research as a whole found: The authors noted that total T cell responses may have been underestimated by the TCR breadth and depth analyses. After vaccination, substantial breadth of spike-specific CD8+ and CD4+ T cell responses was reported. Ad26.COV2.S recipients had higher spike-specific TCR breadth than placebo recipients (P = 0.0014). Vaccine and placebo recipients had comparable non-spike TCR breadth, which fits with the vaccine containing only spike.

The germline V gene yields SGHRS for CDR1 and YFSETQ for CDR2. Unmatched junction bases come to 8, with V trimmed by 3 bases and J by 4 bases. From the cysteine through the phenylalanine, the CDR3 covers 17 amino acids. Here the CDR3 DNA is all that survives: 51 bases in frame from base 1. The immunoSEQ Assay was the method used to sequence TCRbeta CDR3 regions. After extraction, genomic DNA underwent amplification by bias-controlled multiplex PCR, followed by high-throughput sequencing. The published analysis was carried out like this. To quantify the absolute abundance of each unique TCRbeta CDR3 region, sequences were collapsed and filtered. Usable DNA was measured by amplifying reference genes present in all nucleated cells, and TCRbeta template counts were normalized to that usable DNA to estimate T cell fraction. Repertoire TCRs were annotated as SARS-CoV-2-specific when V gene, CDR3 amino acid sequence and J gene were exactly matched to a known reactive TCR set. The reference SARS-CoV-2 TCR set came from MIRA and was filtered for enrichment in COVID-19-positive ImmuneCODE repertoires, removing public or cross-reactive TCRs. Using the MIRA antigens, annotated TCRs were further analysed by specific ORF or by position within an ORF. Depth was the summed frequency of annotated unique rearrangements, while breadth was defined as annotated unique rearrangements over total unique productive rearrangements. Group comparisons of TCR breadth used two-sided Wilcoxon rank-sum tests. TCRdb limited this immuneACCESS table to in-frame rearrangements with V and J called. A share of clones is missing; checked studies link under half to unresolved V genes, and the rest is unexplained. D and trimming were read from the DNA, whereas the V and J calls and clone size are those reported in that table. This sample is represented by about 180,000 clones; roughly 89% of them were singletons. The ten largest clones represent 5% to 6.5% of the sample.

Details on this clone: What this receptor recognizes is not known. Per-nucleotide qualities are absent, and no much larger clonotype sits a single base away.

This specimen's time point label, interpreted: individuals recovered from natural SARS-CoV-2 infection. This TCR was recovered from a human donor who had recovered from COVID-19. Specimen: peripheral blood, collected after recovery from COVID-19. The chain is encoded by TRBV5-1 joined to TRBJ2-2; 11 of the junction bases match TRBD1. CDR3 sequence: CASSWTGQGAITGELFF. DNA sequence: TGCGCCAGCAGCTGGACCGGACAGGGGGCGATCACCGGGGAGCTGTTTTTT.